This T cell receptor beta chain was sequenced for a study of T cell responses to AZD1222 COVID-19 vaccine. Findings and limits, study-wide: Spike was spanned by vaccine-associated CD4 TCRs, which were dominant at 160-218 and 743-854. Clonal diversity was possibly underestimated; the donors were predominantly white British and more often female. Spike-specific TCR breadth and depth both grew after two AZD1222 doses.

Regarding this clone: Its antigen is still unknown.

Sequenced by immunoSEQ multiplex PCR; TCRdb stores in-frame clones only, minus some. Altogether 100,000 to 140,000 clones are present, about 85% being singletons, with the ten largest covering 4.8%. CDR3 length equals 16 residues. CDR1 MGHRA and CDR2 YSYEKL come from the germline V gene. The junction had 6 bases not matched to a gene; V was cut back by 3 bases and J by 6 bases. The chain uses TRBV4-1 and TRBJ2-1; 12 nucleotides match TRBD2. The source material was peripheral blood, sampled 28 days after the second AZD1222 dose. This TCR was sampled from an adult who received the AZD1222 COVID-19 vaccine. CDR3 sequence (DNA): TGCGCCAGCAGCCACCCGACTAGCGGGGGAAGCAATGAGCAGTTCTTC. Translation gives CASSHPTSGGSNEQFF.